Described below is a single T cell receptor (beta chain) sequence and its context. The data were obtained in a study of T cells expressing NK-cell markers. TCRdb reprocessed the 5' RACE reads and reports one entry per CDR3 protein, with no DNA. The specimen's table records approximately 110,000 distinct CDR3 sequences. Germline assignment: CDR1 SGHDT and CDR2 YYEEEE. This CDR3 has 16 amino acids. The chain joins TRBV5-6 to TRBJ2-3; TCRdb indicates TRBD1, and absent DNA this call remains unverified. The sequenced sample was blood T cells: a sorted CD56 or NKG2C T cell subset, CD4+ or CD8+ T cells, or bulk PBMC T cells (not recorded which). The receptor's source is a woman aged 18 to 75 in good health. This CDR3 reads CASSLETGGVLDTQYF.